One and the same sample provided the 18 T cell receptor beta chains below, sequenced in a study of blood T cell repertoires in COVID-19. Produced via immunoSEQ multiplex PCR; TCRdb's table is partial and in-frame only. Of about 43,000 clones in the sample, about 80% were seen once. Sequenced sample: peripheral blood. The receptor source for this set is a woman between 55 and 75 years old with acute or convalescent COVID-19.

This chain links TRBV2 with TRBJ1-2; D remains unclear. Trimming pared 7 bases from V and 3 bases from J, leaving 6 bases between. The CDR3 loop spans 11 amino acids. Germline values: CDR1 SNHLY, CDR2 FYNNEI. The CDR3 bases are TGTGCCAGCACGCGGGACTATGGCTACACCTTC. Translating it yields CASTRDYGYTF.

The rearrangement uses TRBV6-1 and TRBJ2-3; possibly TRBD1 for D (6 bases). Trimming removed 3 bases from V and 4 bases from J, with 14 bases in between. Germline loops: CDR1 MNHNS, CDR2 SASEGT. This CDR3 has 15 residues. CDR3 region: CASSEFYRAADTQYF. CDR3 DNA: TGTGCCAGCAGTGAGTTTTACAGGGCCGCAGATACGCAGTATTTT.

This clone has only one observation. The chain combines TRBV7-6 with TRBJ2-1; D possibly corresponds to TRBD1 (6 bases). Trimming removed 1 base at V and 8 bases at J, with 15 bases between. The CDR3 runs 15 residues. CDR1 and CDR2 (germline): SGHVS, FNYEAQ. The CDR3 DNA reads as TGTGCCAGCAGCTTAGTACCGGGACATGAAGATGAGCAGTTCTTC. Protein: CASSLVPGHEDEQFF.

This sequence joins TRBV9 and TRBJ2-5, with 7 bases identical to TRBD2. This CDR3 is built from 14 residues. The trim removed 2 bases at V and 2 bases at J, leaving 3 bases unmatched. CDR1 is SGDLS, CDR2 YYNGEE, per germline. CDR3 in DNA: TGTGCCAGCAGCGTGGGGGGGACGCAAGAGACCCAGTACTTC. Its translation: CASSVGGTQETQYF.

The rearrangement joins TRBV6-5 to TRBJ2-3; D possibly corresponds to TRBD1 (5 bases). The V gene lost 6 bases and the J gene lost 2 bases, with 15 bases spanning the gap. The V gene's germline CDR1 is MNHEY and CDR2 SVGAGI. The CDR3 is 15 residues long. CDR3 DNA: TGTGCCAGCAGACTTACCGACAGCTACACAGATACGCAGTATTTT. Its protein is CASRLTDSYTDTQYF.

This chain connects TRBV5-5 to TRBJ1-2; the match to TRBD1 covers 11 bases. Germline CDR1 is SGHKS and CDR2 is YYEKEE (reference sequence). The V and J ends lost 4 bases and 4 bases, in that order; junction bases with no gene match: 6. This CDR3 region has 15 residues. The chain's CDR3 is CASSPGQGAFYGYTF. The DNA for the CDR3 is TGTGCCAGCAGCCCAGGACAGGGGGCTTTCTATGGCTACACCTTC.

This clone turned up a few times. V is TRBV6-1 and J is TRBJ2-1, with no clear D. The CDR3 is 13 amino acids. Germline assignment: CDR1 MNHNS and CDR2 SASEGT. V lost 1 base, J lost 3 bases, and 4 bases lay in between. The CDR3 loop is CASSEVLYNEQFF. The DNA for the CDR3 is TGTGCCAGCAGTGAAGTCCTCTACAATGAGCAGTTCTTC.

V usage is TRBV9 and J usage is TRBJ2-3; tentative D call: TRBD1 (7 bases). The V end lost 4 bases, the J end lost 4 bases, and 16 bases lay between the germline ends. The CDR3 covers 15 residues. Germline CDR1 and CDR2: SGDLS and YYNGEE. As DNA, the CDR3 is TGTGCCAGCAGCCTCATGGAGGGGGCTTCAGATACGCAGTATTTT. This encodes CASSLMEGASDTQYF.

The V and J genes are TRBV7-2 and TRBJ1-5, with 7 bases matching TRBD1. Trimming removed 1 base from V and 5 bases from J; junction bases left unmatched: 5. Germline CDR1 is SGHTA and CDR2 is FQGNSA. This CDR3 is built from 15 residues. CDR3 nucleotides: TGTGCCAGCAGCTTAGTCACAGGGGTTGATCAGCCCCAGCATTTT. It yields the protein CASSLVTGVDQPQHF.

CDR3 nucleotides: TGCGCCAGCAGCCAAGAAATTAGGACAGTTAATCAGCCCCAGCATTTT. Its protein is CASSQEIRTVNQPQHF. The rearrangement uses TRBV4-1 and TRBJ1-5; the D gene is possibly TRBD1 (6 bases). Germline lookup yields CDR1 MGHRA and CDR2 YSYEKL. The CDR3 extends over 16 amino acids. V shed 0 bases and J shed 4 bases, with 13 bases lying between them.

This chain joins TRBV29-1 and TRBJ2-3, with 9 bases identical to TRBD2. CDR3 length equals 15 residues. Germline CDR1 is SQVTM and CDR2 is ANQGSEA. J gave up 4 bases and V 0 bases, and 5 bases lay outside the gene matches. Here the CDR3 DNA reads TGCAGCGTTGAAGATCGGGGACTAGCTCCAGATACGCAGTATTTT. Residues: CSVEDRGLAPDTQYF.

The chain has TRBV9 and TRBJ2-1; 9 bases match TRBD2. Germline CDR1 and CDR2: SGDLS and YYNGEE. This CDR3 is 14 amino acids long. V lost 1 base, J lost 10 bases, and 6 bases stayed unmatched. The CDR3 protein is CASSVQVAGEEQFF. In DNA, the CDR3 is TGTGCCAGCAGCGTACAGGTAGCGGGAGAAGAGCAGTTCTTC.

This clone was seen a handful of times. This chain links TRBV2 with TRBJ1-2; perhaps TRBD1 as D (5 bases). CDR3 length: 13 residues. V shed 6 bases and J shed 4 bases, with 12 bases lying between them. Germline loops: CDR1 SNHLY, CDR2 FYNNEI. The CDR3 region is CASSQTTVYGYTF. CDR3 in DNA: TGTGCCAGCAGCCAAACGACAGTCTATGGCTACACCTTC.

The chain carries TRBV7-2 and TRBJ1-5; 8 bases align to TRBD1. The germline V gene encodes CDR1 SGHTA and CDR2 FQGNSA. CDR3 size: 13 residues. Unmatched junction bases numbered 4, after V lost 5 bases and J lost 7 bases. Here the CDR3 DNA reads TGTGCCAGCAGCGCAGGGGGCCGACAGCCCCAGCATTTT. This gives the protein CASSAGGRQPQHF.

The V call is TRBV7-9, the J call TRBJ1-1; 9 nucleotides match TRBD1. V shed 5 bases, J shed 3 bases, and the junction held 13 bases outside the gene matches. Per the germline V gene, CDR1 is SEHNR and CDR2 is FQNEAQ (reference sequence). This CDR3 has 17 residues. CDR3 sequence: CASSPKRTGARDTEAFF. In DNA, the CDR3 is TGTGCCAGCAGCCCGAAAAGGACAGGGGCTCGGGACACTGAAGCTTTCTTT.

The CDR3 region is CASSVRDRGDYGYTF. The CDR3 region has the DNA TGTGCCAGCAGCGTCCGGGACAGGGGCGACTATGGCTACACCTTC. The chain couples TRBV4-2 to TRBJ1-2; 10 nucleotides align to TRBD1. Germline CDR1 and CDR2: LGHNA and YNFKEQ. The CDR3 is made up of 15 amino acids. The V gene end was trimmed by 5 bases and the J gene end by 3 bases; junction bases not matched to a gene: 6.

The chain uses TRBV28 and TRBJ2-7; TRBD2 agrees at 7 bases. CDR3 length: 15 residues. Germline V CDR1 and CDR2: MDHEN, SYDVKM. V lost 2 bases and J lost 7; bases outside the gene matches: 11. The CDR3 bases are TGTGCCAGCAGTTTACCCCTGAGCCTAGCGGAGGAGCAGTACTTC. It translates to CASSLPLSLAEEQYF. The complete variable domain, with remaining parts taken from reference TRBV28 and TRBJ2-7, reads DVKVTQSSRYLVKRTGEKVFLECVQDMDHENMFWYRQDPGLGLRLIYFSYDVKMKEKGDIPEGYSVSREKKERFSLILESASTNQTSMYLCASSLPLSLAEEQYFGPGTRLTVT.

V gene TRBV6-5 combines with J gene TRBJ2-3; D call uncertain. Germline assignment: CDR1 MNHEY and CDR2 SVGAGI. Trimming cost V 8 bases and J 4 bases, with 16 bases left between them. The CDR3 loop spans 14 amino acids. This CDR3 reads CASVLTVSADTQYF. The DNA for the CDR3 is TGTGCCAGCGTTTTAACGGTTAGTGCAGATACGCAGTATTTT.